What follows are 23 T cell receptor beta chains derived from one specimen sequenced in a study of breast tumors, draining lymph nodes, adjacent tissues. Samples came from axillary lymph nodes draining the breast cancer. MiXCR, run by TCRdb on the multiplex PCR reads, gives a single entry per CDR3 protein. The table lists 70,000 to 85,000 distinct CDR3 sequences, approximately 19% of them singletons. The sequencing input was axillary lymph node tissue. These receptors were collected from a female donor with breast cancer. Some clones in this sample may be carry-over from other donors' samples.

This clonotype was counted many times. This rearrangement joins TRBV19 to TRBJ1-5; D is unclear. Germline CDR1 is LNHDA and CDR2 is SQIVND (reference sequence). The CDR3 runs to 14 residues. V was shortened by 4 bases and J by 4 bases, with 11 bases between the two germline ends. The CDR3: CASSRMAGNQPQHF. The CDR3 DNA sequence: TGTGCCAGTAGTAGGATGGCAGGTAATCAGCCCCAGCATTTT.

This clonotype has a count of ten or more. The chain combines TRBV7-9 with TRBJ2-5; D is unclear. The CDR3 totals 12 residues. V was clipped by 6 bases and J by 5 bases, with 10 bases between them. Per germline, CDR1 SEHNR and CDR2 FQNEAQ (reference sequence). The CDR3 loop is CASRRGWETQYF. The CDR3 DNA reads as TGTGCCAGCAGGAGAGGTTGGGAGACCCAGTACTTC.

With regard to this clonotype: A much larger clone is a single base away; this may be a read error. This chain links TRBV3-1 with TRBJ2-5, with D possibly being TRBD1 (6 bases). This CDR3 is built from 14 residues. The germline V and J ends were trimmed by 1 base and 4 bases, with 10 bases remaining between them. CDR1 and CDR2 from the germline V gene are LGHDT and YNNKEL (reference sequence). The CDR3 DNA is TGTGCCAGCAGCCAAGCCAGGGGCCTAGAGACCCAGTACTTC. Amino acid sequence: CASSQARGLETQYF.

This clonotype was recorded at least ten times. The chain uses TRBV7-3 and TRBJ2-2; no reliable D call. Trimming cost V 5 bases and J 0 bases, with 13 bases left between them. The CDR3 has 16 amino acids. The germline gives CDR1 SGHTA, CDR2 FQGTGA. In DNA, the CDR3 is TGTGCCAGCAGCCCAAGCCGCGGAGCGAACACCGGGGAGCTGTTTTTT. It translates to CASSPSRGANTGELFF.

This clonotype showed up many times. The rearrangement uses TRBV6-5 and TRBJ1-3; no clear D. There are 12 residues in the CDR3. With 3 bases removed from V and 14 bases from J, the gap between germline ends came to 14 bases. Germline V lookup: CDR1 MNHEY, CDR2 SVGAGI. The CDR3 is CASSYFGQSLYF. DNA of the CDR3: TGTGCCAGCAGTTATTTCGGGCAAAGTTTATATTTT.

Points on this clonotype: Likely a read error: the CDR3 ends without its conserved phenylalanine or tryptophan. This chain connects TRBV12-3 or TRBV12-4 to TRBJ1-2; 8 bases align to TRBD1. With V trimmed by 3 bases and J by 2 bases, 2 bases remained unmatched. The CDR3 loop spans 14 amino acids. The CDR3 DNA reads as TGTGCCAGCAGTTTTGGACAGGGCAACTATGGCTACACCATC. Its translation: CASSFGQGNYGYTI.

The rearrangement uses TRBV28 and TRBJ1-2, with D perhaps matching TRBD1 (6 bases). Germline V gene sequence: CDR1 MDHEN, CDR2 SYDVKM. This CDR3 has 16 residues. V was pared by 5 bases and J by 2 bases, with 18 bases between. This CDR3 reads CASSPPTQGGNYGYTF. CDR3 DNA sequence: TGTGCCAGCAGTCCGCCCACACAGGGTGGGAACTATGGCTACACCTTC.

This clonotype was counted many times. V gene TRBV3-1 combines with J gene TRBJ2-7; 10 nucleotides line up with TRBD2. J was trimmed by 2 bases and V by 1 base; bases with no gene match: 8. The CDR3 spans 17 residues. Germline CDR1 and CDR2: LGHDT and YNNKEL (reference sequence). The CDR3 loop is CASSQAQFSGRPYEQYF. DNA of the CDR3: TGTGCCAGCAGCCAAGCGCAATTTAGCGGGAGGCCCTACGAGCAGTACTTC.

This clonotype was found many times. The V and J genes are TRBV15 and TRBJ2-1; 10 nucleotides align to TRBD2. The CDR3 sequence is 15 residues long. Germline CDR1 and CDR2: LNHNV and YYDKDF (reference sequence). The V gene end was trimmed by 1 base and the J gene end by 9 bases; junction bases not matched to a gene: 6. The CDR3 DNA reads TGTGCCACCAGCAGAGCTAGCGGGAGAAGGAGTGAGCAGTTCTTC. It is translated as CATSRASGRRSEQFF.

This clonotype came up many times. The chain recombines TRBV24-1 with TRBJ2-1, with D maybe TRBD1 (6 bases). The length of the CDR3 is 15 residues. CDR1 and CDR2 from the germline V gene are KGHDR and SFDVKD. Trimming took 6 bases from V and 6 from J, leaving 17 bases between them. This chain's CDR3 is CATSTGQYGTNEQFF. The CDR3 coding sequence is TGTGCCACCAGTACTGGACAGTACGGGACCAATGAGCAGTTCTTC.

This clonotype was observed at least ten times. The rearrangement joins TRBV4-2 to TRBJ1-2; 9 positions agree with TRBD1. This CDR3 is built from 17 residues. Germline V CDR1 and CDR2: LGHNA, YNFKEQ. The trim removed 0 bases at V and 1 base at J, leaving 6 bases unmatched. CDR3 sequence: CASSQDQWGQGNYGYTF. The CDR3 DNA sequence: TGTGCCAGCAGCCAAGATCAATGGGGACAGGGTAACTATGGCTACACCTTC.

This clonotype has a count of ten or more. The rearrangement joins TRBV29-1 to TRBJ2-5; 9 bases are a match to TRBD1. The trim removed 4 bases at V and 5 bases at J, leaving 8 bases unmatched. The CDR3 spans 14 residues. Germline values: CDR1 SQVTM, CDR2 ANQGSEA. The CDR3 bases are TGCAGCGTTGGAGGTGACAGGGGGTTTGAGACCCAGTACTTC. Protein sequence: CSVGGDRGFETQYF.

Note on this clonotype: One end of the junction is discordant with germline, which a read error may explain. The CDR3 loop is CASSRDSNNQPRHF. CDR3 nucleotide sequence: TGTGCCAGTAGTAGGGACAGTAACAATCAGCCCCGGCATTTT. The chain is built from TRBV19 and TRBJ1-5; 7 bases are shared with TRBD1. Germline CDR1 is LNHDA and CDR2 is SQIVND (reference sequence). The CDR3 extends over 14 amino acids. Full variable domain (missing parts from reference TRBV19 and TRBJ1-5): DGGITQSPKYLFRKEGQNVTLSCEQNLNHDAMYWYRQDPGQGLRLIYYSQIVNDFQKGDIAEGYSVSREKKESFPLTVTSAQKNPTAFYLCASSRDSNNQPRHFGDGTRLSIL.

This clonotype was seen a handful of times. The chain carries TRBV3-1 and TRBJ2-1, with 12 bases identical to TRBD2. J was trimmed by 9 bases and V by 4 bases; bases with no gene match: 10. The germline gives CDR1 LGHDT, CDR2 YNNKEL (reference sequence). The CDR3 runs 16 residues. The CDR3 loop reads CASSLSTSGRTGEQFF. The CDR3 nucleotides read TGTGCCAGCAGCCTTTCGACTAGCGGGAGAACTGGTGAGCAGTTCTTC.

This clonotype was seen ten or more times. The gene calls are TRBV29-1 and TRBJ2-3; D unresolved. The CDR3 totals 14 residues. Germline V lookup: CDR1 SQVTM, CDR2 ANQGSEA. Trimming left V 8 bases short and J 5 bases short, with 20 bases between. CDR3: CSSYAGVPRDTQYF. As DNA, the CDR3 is TGCAGCTCCTATGCCGGCGTACCAAGAGATACGCAGTATTTT.

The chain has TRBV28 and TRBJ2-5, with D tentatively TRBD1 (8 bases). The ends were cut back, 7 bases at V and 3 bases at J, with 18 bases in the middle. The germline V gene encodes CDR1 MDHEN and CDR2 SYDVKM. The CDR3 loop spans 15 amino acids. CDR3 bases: TGTGCCAGCACCCCGCGGGGGACAGGCGAAGAGACCCAGTACTTC. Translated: CASTPRGTGEETQYF.

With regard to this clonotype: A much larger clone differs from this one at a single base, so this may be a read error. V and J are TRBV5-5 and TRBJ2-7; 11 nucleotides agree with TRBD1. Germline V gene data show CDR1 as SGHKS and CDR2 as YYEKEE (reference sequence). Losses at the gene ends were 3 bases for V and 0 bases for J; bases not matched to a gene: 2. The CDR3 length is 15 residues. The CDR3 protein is CASSWGQGGSYEQYF. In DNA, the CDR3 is TGTGCCAGCAGCTGGGGACAGGGGGGCTCCTACGAGCAGTACTTC.

This chain's CDR3 is CAWSVTSGSHEQYF. CDR3 nucleotide sequence: TGTGCCTGGAGTGTGACTAGCGGGAGCCACGAGCAGTACTTC. The chain carries TRBV30 and TRBJ2-7, with TRBD2 matching over 12 bases. The CDR3 is made up of 14 amino acids. The J segment lost 5 bases and the V segment lost 0 bases, leaving 2 bases of the junction unmatched. CDR1 is GTSNPN, CDR2 SVGIG, per germline (reference sequence).

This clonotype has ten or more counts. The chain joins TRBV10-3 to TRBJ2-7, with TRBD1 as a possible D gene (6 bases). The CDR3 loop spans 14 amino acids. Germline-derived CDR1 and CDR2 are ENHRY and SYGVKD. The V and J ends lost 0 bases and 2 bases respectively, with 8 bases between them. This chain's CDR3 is CAISESRDTYEQYF. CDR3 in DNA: TGTGCCATCAGTGAGTCCCGGGACACCTACGAGCAGTACTTC.

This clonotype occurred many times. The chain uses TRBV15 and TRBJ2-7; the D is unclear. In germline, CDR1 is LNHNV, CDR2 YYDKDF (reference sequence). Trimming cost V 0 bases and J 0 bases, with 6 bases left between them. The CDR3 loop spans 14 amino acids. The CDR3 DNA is TGTGCCACCAGCAGAGACTTATTCTCCTACGAGCAGTACTTC. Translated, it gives CATSRDLFSYEQYF.

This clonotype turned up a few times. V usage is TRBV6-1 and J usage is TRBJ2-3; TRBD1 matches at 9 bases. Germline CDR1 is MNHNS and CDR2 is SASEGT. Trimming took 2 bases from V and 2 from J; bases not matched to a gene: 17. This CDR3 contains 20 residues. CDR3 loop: CASSEPTWTGAGVNTDTQYF. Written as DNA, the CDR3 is TGTGCCAGCAGTGAACCGACTTGGACAGGGGCAGGCGTAAACACAGATACGCAGTATTTT.

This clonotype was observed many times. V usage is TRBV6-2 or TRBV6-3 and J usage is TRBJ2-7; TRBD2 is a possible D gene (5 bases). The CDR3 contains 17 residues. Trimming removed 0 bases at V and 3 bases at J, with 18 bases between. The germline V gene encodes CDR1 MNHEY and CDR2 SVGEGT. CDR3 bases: TGTGCCAGCAGTTACTCCCCAGCTAGCAGACTCCACTACGAGCAGTACTTC. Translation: CASSYSPASRLHYEQYF.

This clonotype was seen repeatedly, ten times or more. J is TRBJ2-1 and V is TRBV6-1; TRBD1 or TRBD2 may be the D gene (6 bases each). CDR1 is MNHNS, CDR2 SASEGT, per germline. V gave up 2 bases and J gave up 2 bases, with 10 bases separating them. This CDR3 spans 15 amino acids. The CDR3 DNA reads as TGTGCCAGCAGTGAACCCGGGGGCGCCTACAATGAGCAGTTCTTC. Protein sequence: CASSEPGGAYNEQFF.